What follows are 3 T cell receptor beta chains derived from one specimen sequenced in a study of shared clonotypes between healthy human individuals. Assay: immunoSEQ multiplex PCR; the TCRdb copy retains only in-frame clones and omits some. The table shows approximately 2.5 million clones, with roughly 93% occurring only once. Sequenced: naive CD4+ T cells from PBMCs. This sample's subset: CD45RA+ positively selected. The receptors originated from a man aged 18 to 29 in good health. Some clones in this sample may be carry-over from other donors' samples.

About this clone itself: The junction does not match germline at one end; this may be a read error. The chain carries TRBV7-2 and TRBJ2-7, with D perhaps matching TRBD1 (6 bases). Germline V gene data show CDR1 as SGHTA and CDR2 as FQGNSA. The CDR3 covers 15 residues. CDR3 protein: CASSLGKGQLYEQYF. In DNA form, the CDR3 reads TGTGCCAGCAGTTTAGGCAAAGGACAGCTATACGAGCAGTACTTC.

The chain links TRBV9 to TRBJ2-3, with TRBD2 identical over 14 bases. From germline, CDR1 is SGDLS and CDR2 YYNGEE. The junction had 3 bases not matched to a gene; V was cut back by 4 bases and J by 5 bases. The CDR3 is made up of 15 amino acids. The CDR3 protein is CASSTTSGRVDTQYF. For the CDR3, the DNA is TGTGCCAGCAGCACGACTAGCGGGAGGGTAGATACGCAGTATTTT.

The V call is TRBV4-1, the J call TRBJ2-7, with D maybe TRBD1 (6 bases). The V end lost 1 base, the J end lost 3 bases, and 13 bases lay between the germline ends. The germline V gene encodes CDR1 MGHRA and CDR2 YSYEKL. CDR3 length: 15 residues. CDR3 residues: CASSQVRDNIYEQYF. CDR3 sequence (DNA): TGCGCCAGCAGCCAAGTTAGGGACAACATCTACGAGCAGTACTTC.